This passage covers 17 T cell receptor beta chains from one sample sequenced in a study of cytomegalovirus exposure and HLA in healthy donors. PCR was performed using 60 Vbeta and 13 Jbeta primers. Some clones are missing from TCRdb's copy, which holds only in-frame ones; the method was immunoSEQ multiplex PCR. The repertoire table contains 70,000 to 75,000 clones. Material: PBMCs. These receptors were collected from a female donor in good health and CMV-seropositive.

CDR3 residues: CASSLLTSGNTEAFF. Here the CDR3 DNA reads TGCGCCAGCAGCTTGCTGACATCTGGTAACACTGAAGCTTTCTTT. The rearrangement uses TRBV5-1 and TRBJ1-1; the D is unclear. With 1 base removed from V and 2 bases from J, the gap between germline ends came to 12 bases. The CDR3 loop spans 15 amino acids. Germline V gene data show CDR1 as SGHRS and CDR2 as YFSETQ.

This sequence joins TRBV6-1 and TRBJ2-3; perhaps TRBD1 as D (5 bases). V dropped 3 bases and J dropped 6 bases, with 16 bases sitting between them. The CDR3 is 15 amino acids. Germline values: CDR1 MNHNS, CDR2 SASEGT. The DNA for the CDR3 is TGTGCCAGCAGTGAGTATAGGGGAAGGACGGATACGCAGTATTTT. This gives the protein CASSEYRGRTDTQYF.

V usage is TRBV4-1 and J usage is TRBJ1-2, with 9 bases fitting TRBD1. Per the germline V gene, CDR1 is MGHRA and CDR2 is YSYEKL. J gave up 7 bases and V 3 bases, and 6 bases lay outside the gene matches. The CDR3 has 14 amino acids. For the CDR3, the DNA is TGCGCCAGCAGCCAGGACAGGGGAGTAGGTGGCTACACCTTC. Amino acids: CASSQDRGVGGYTF.

This chain uses TRBV5-1 with TRBJ2-5; D might be TRBD2 (7 bases). The V gene's germline CDR1 is SGHRS and CDR2 YFSETQ. V was shortened by 6 bases and J by 1 base, with 10 bases between the two germline ends. CDR3 size: 13 residues. For the CDR3, the DNA is TGCGCCAGCATAGGGGGGGTCCAAGAGACCCAGTACTTC. This gives the protein CASIGGVQETQYF.

The rearrangement uses TRBV18 and TRBJ2-7; 10 bases agree with TRBD2. The germline gives CDR1 KGHSH, CDR2 LQKENI. The V gene end was trimmed by 2 bases and the J gene end by 2 bases; junction bases not matched to a gene: 9. This CDR3 is built from 17 residues. CDR3 in amino acids: CASSPNGLAGAAYEQYF. As DNA, the CDR3 is TGTGCCAGCTCACCAAACGGGCTAGCGGGGGCCGCCTACGAGCAGTACTTC.

V usage is TRBV5-1 and J usage is TRBJ1-1, with TRBD1 matching over 8 bases. J gave up 2 bases and V 3 bases, and 3 bases lay outside the gene matches. The CDR3 sequence is 14 residues long. Germline V gene lookup returns CDR1 SGHRS and CDR2 YFSETQ. In DNA form, the CDR3 reads TGCGCCAGCAGCTGGGGACAGGTTAACACTGAAGCTTTCTTT. The encoded protein is CASSWGQVNTEAFF.

In DNA form, the CDR3 reads TGTGCCAGTAGTAGGGGACAGGGTGGCTACGAGCAGTACTTC. This codes for CASSRGQGGYEQYF. The chain recombines TRBV19 with TRBJ2-7, with 9 bases matching TRBD1. CDR1 is LNHDA, CDR2 SQIVND, per germline (reference sequence). The CDR3 covers 14 residues. Germline trimming cut 4 bases from V and 3 bases from J; bases unmatched to any gene: 4.

The chain carries TRBV13 and TRBJ2-1; TRBD2 is a possible D gene (6 bases). CDR1 and CDR2 (germline): PRHDT, FYEKMQ (reference sequence). V lost 5 bases and J 9 bases, leaving 17 bases between the germline ends. The CDR3 is made up of 14 amino acids. The CDR3: CASSVLGGFSEQFF. The CDR3 nucleotides are TGTGCCAGCAGCGTCTTGGGGGGATTTAGTGAGCAGTTCTTC.

This chain uses TRBV18 with TRBJ1-5, with no clear D. The CDR3 totals 14 residues. Trimming shortened V by 2 bases and J by 0 bases, and 5 bases separated the two germline ends. The germline CDR1 and CDR2 sequences are KGHSH and LQKENI. The CDR3 region has the DNA TGTGCCAGCTCACCAGGCATTAGCAATCAGCCCCAGCATTTT. It encodes CASSPGISNQPQHF. The full variable domain, rest sourced from reference TRBV18 and TRBJ1-5, is NAGVMQNPRHLVRRRGQEARLRCSPMKGHSHVYWYRQLPEEGLKFMVYLQKENIIDESGMPKERFSAEFPKEGPSILRIQQVVRGDSAAYFCASSPGISNQPQHFGDGTRLSIL.

For the CDR3, the DNA is TGCAGCGTTGTCCACAGGGGGCGGACCGGGGAGCTGTTTTTT. Its translation: CSVVHRGRTGELFF. The chain has TRBV29-1 and TRBJ2-2; 9 bases are shared with TRBD1. J lost 5 bases, V lost 4 bases, and 5 bases had no gene match. This CDR3 has 14 amino acids. Germline V gene lookup returns CDR1 SQVTM and CDR2 ANQGSEA.

The chain carries TRBV20-1 and TRBJ2-7; perhaps TRBD1 as D (5 bases). Looked up from germline, CDR1 is DFQATT and CDR2 is SNEGSKA (reference sequence). The V end was cut by 7 bases, the J end by 5 bases, with 12 bases between. This CDR3 contains 11 residues. The CDR3: CSELMGHEQYF. Here the CDR3 DNA reads TGCAGTGAGTTAATGGGGCACGAGCAGTACTTC.

This chain joins TRBV6-6 and TRBJ2-7; tentatively, D is TRBD2 (5 bases). CDR3 length equals 13 residues. From germline, CDR1 is MNHNY and CDR2 SVGAGI (reference sequence). V was trimmed by 7 bases and J by 0 bases, leaving 10 bases between them. CDR3 bases: TGTGCCAGCAACCGACTAAGCTCCTACGAGCAGTACTTC. This encodes CASNRLSSYEQYF.

This chain connects TRBV27 to TRBJ2-2, with 8 bases fitting TRBD2. Losses at the gene ends were 2 bases for V and 3 bases for J; bases not matched to a gene: 2. CDR3 size: 15 residues. Germline lookup yields CDR1 MNHEY and CDR2 SMNVEV (reference sequence). This CDR3 reads CASSLKGLDTGELFF. CDR3 nucleotides: TGTGCCAGCAGTTTAAAGGGACTAGACACCGGGGAGCTGTTTTTT.

This chain connects TRBV19 to TRBJ2-7; 8 nucleotides align to TRBD1. Germline lookup yields CDR1 LNHDA and CDR2 SQIVND (reference sequence). J lost 4 bases, V lost 4 bases, and 9 bases had no gene match. The CDR3 contains 15 residues. The CDR3 spells CASSTRTGIGYEQYF. CDR3 sequence (DNA): TGTGCCAGTAGTACGAGGACAGGGATAGGGTACGAGCAGTACTTC.

In regard to this clone: Other DNA sequences from this sample encode an identical CDR3 as well. V and J are TRBV5-1 and TRBJ2-1, with 10 bases identical to TRBD2. The V and J ends lost 0 bases and 7 bases, in that order; junction bases with no gene match: 4. Looked up from germline, CDR1 is SGHRS and CDR2 is YFSETQ. This CDR3 contains 15 residues. The CDR3 DNA sequence: TGCGCCAGCAGCTTGGCTCTAGCGGGAGTAAATGAGCAGTTCTTC. Its translation is CASSLALAGVNEQFF.

The chain recombines TRBV18 with TRBJ1-6; tentative D call: TRBD1 (5 bases). V lost 0 bases and J 7 bases, leaving 10 bases between the germline ends. Germline V lookup: CDR1 KGHSH, CDR2 LQKENI. The CDR3 is made up of 15 amino acids. In DNA, the CDR3 is TGTGCCAGCTCACCACCGGCAGGGAGGAATTCACCCCTCCACTTT. This sequence encodes CASSPPAGRNSPLHF.

The chain is built from TRBV2 and TRBJ1-2; D is undetermined. CDR3 length equals 14 residues. Trimming removed 5 bases at V and 4 bases at J, with 14 bases between. The V gene's germline CDR1 is SNHLY and CDR2 FYNNEI. The CDR3 reads CASSSTAIAYGYTF. The CDR3 DNA reads as TGTGCCAGCAGTTCGACCGCGATAGCCTATGGCTACACCTTC.